This T cell receptor (beta chain) was identified during a study of technical replicates of blood from a few donors. CDR3 length: 13 amino acids. The germline V gene encodes CDR1 SEHNR and CDR2 FQNEAQ (reference sequence). V gave up 3 bases and J gave up 15 bases; unmatched junction bases: 8. Libraries were prepared by immunoSEQ multiplex PCR; TCRdb keeps only in-frame clonotypes and omits some of them. The sample yields approximately 81,000 clones, 90% to 98% seen once. This clone was detected only once. The chain employs TRBV7-9 and TRBJ1-6; 7 positions agree with TRBD1. The TCR was taken from a human donor in good health. The sequenced material came from T cells isolated from PBMCs. CDR3 in DNA: TGTGCCAGCAGCTTCCAGACAGGGACAGTCCTCCACTTT. This codes for CASSFQTGTVLHF.